This TCR beta chain emerged from a study of persistence of HIV-infected CD4 T cells. Study details: A couple of participants gave one leukapheresis sample; others gave up to roughly 200 mL blood repeatedly.

This CDR3 contains 14 residues. Looked up from germline, CDR1 is SGHTA and CDR2 is FQGTGA. Trimming removed 4 bases from V and 5 bases from J, with 14 bases in between. Stimulation used 9 to 10 ug/mL lysate from CMV-infected fibroblasts. Sorted nonresponding memory CD4+ T cells were CD40L-negative, CD69-negative, CD45RO-high. These HIV-1-infected adults initiated suppressive ART in chronic infection. Anti-CD28/CD49d costimulation, CD40-blocking antibody and enfuvirtide were given to CD8-depleted PBMCs for roughly 19 hours. Points on this clone: Its antigen remains unidentified.

The libraries were made with immunoSEQ version 4 in survey mode. The protocol was immunoSEQ multiplex PCR, while the TCRdb copy is restricted to in-frame clones and leaves out a portion. The data hold 35,000 to 40,000 clones, with 65% to 85% observed a single time. Points from the study as a whole: Antigen-responding cells were enriched for degenerate expanded CDR3beta sequences.

This TCR came from an adult man with HIV who was CMV-seropositive. The material was CD4+ T cells sorted from PBMCs after approximately 19-hour stimulation, obtained from a patient who received antiretroviral therapy. The rearrangement links TRBV7-3 to TRBJ1-1; a possible D gene is TRBD1 (6 bases). The CDR3 reads CASSSNTQGTEAFF. CDR3 nucleotide sequence: TGTGCCAGCAGCTCGAACACACAGGGAACTGAAGCTTTCTTT.